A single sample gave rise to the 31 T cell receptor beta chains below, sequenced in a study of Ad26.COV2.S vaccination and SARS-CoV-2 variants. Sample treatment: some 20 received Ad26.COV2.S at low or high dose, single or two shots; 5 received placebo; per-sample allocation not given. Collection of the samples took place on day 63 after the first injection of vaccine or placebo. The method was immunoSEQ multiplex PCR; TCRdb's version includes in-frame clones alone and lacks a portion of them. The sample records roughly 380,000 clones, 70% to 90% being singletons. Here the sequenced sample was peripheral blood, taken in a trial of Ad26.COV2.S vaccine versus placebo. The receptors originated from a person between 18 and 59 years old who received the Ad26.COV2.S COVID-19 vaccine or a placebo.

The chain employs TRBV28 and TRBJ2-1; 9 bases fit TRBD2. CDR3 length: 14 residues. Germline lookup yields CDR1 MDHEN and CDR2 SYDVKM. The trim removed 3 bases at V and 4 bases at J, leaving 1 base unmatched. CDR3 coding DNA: TGTGCCAGCAGTTTTGCGGGAGGGTACAATGAGCAGTTCTTC. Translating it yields CASSFAGGYNEQFF.

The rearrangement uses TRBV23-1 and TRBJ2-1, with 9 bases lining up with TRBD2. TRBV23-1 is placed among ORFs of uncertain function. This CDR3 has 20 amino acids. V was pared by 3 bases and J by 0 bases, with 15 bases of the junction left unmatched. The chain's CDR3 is CASSHPSGVGQELSYNEQFF. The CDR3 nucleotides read TGCGCCAGCAGTCACCCTAGCGGGGTAGGCCAAGAGCTCTCCTACAATGAGCAGTTCTTC.

This CDR3 reads CASSVRDRGFSGELFF. CDR3 bases: TGTGCCAGTAGTGTCCGGGACAGGGGATTCTCCGGGGAGCTGTTTTTT. V usage is TRBV19 and J usage is TRBJ2-2; 10 bases match TRBD1. CDR1 is LNHDA, CDR2 SQIVND, per germline (reference sequence). The CDR3 sequence is 16 residues long. J lost 6 bases, V lost 5 bases, and 9 bases had no gene match.

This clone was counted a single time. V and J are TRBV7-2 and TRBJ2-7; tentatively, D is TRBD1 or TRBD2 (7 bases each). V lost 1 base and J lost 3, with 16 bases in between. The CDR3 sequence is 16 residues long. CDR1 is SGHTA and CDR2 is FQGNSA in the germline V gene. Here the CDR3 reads CASSLVGRGTDYEQYF. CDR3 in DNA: TGTGCCAGCAGCTTAGTCGGGCGGGGGACAGACTACGAGCAGTACTTC.

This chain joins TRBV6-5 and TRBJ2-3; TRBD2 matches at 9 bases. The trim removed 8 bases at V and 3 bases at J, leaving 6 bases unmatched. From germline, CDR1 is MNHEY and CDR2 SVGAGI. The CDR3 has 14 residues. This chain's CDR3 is CASHDSGRTDTQYF. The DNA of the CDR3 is TGTGCCAGCCATGACAGCGGGAGGACAGATACGCAGTATTTT.

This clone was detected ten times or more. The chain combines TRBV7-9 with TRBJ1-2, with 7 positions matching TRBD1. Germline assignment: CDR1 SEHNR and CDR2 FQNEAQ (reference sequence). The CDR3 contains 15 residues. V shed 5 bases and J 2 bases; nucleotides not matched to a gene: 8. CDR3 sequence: CASSPGTASNYGYTF. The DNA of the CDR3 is TGTGCCAGCAGCCCGGGGACAGCCTCCAACTATGGCTACACCTTC.

The CDR3 DNA is TGCGCCAGCAGCTTGGGCAGCCTTGAAGCTTTCTTT. The encoded protein is CASSLGSLEAFF. This chain links TRBV5-1 with TRBJ1-1, with D unresolved. The germline V gene has CDR1 SGHRS and CDR2 YFSETQ. CDR3 length: 12 amino acids. The V and J ends lost 0 bases and 7 bases respectively, with 7 bases between them.

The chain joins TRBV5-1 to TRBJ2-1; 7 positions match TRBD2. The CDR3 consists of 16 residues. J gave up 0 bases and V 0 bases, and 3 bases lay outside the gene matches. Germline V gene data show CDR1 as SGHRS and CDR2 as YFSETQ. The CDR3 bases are TGCGCCAGCAGCTTGGTGGCTAGCGGCTCCTACAATGAGCAGTTCTTC. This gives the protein CASSLVASGSYNEQFF.

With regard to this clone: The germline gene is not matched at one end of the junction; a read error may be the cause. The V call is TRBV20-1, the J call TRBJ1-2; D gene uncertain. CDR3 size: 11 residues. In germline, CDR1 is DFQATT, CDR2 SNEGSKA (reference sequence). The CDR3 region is CSARWRAGHTF. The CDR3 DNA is TGCAGTGCTCGTTGGAGGGCTGGCCACACCTTC.

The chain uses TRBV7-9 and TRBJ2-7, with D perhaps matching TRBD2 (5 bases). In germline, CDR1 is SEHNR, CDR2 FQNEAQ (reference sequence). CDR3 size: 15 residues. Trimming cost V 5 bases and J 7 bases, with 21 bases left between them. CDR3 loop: CASSDSGNPSQEQYF. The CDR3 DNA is TGTGCCAGCAGCGATTCCGGGAATCCAAGCCAGGAGCAGTACTTC.

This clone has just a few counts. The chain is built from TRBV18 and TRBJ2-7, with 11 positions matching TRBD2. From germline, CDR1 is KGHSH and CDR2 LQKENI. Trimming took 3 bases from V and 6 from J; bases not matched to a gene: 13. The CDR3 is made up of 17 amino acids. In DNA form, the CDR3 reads TGTGCCAGCTCACCGCTACCAATAGCGGGGGGGCCGACCGAGCAGTACTTC. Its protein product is CASSPLPIAGGPTEQYF.

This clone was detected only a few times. The CDR3 loop is CASSHGRNFKSTPGTDTQYF. CDR3 nucleotide sequence: TGTGCCAGCAGTCACGGACGGAATTTCAAATCAACGCCTGGCACAGATACGCAGTATTTT. This chain links TRBV28 with TRBJ2-3, with D unresolved. The CDR3 consists of 20 residues. V was trimmed by 5 bases and J by 1 base, leaving 28 bases between them. CDR1 is MDHEN and CDR2 is SYDVKM in the germline V gene.

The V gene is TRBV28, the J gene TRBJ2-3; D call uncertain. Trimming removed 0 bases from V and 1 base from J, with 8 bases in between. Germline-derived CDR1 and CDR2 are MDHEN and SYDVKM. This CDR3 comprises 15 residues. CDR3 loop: CASSLWSSGTDTQYF. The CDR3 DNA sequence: TGTGCCAGCAGTTTATGGTCCTCTGGCACAGATACGCAGTATTTT.

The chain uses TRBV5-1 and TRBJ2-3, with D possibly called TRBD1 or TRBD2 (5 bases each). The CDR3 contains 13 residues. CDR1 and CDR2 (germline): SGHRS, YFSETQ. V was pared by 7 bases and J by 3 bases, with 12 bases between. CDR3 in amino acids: CASSDGGTDTQYF. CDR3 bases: TGCGCCAGCTCGGATGGGGGAACAGATACGCAGTATTTT.

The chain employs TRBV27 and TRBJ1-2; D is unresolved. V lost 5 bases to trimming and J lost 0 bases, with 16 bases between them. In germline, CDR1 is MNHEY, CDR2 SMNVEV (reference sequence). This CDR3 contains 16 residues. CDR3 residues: CASSPLRGSANYGYTF. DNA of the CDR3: TGTGCCAGCAGTCCCCTTCGGGGATCGGCTAACTATGGCTACACCTTC.

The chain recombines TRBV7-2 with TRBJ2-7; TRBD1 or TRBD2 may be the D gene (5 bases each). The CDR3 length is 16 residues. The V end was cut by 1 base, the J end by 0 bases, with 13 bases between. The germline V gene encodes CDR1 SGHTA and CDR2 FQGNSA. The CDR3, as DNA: TGTGCCAGCAGCTTAGATACTCCGGGGCTCTCCTACGAGCAGTACTTC. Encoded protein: CASSLDTPGLSYEQYF. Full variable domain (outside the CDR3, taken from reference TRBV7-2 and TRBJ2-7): GAGVSQSPSNKVTEKGKDVELRCDPISGHTALYWYRQSLGQGLEFLIYFQGNSAPDKSGLPSDRFSAERTGGSVSTLTIQRTQQEDSAVYLCASSLDTPGLSYEQYFGPGTRLTVT.

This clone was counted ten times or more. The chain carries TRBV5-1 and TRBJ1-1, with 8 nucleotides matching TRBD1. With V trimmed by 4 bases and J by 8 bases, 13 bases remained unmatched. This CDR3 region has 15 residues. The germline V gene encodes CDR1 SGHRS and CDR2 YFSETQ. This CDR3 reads CASSRSGTGGKEAFF. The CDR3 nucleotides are TGCGCCAGCAGCAGAAGCGGAACAGGGGGGAAGGAAGCTTTCTTT.

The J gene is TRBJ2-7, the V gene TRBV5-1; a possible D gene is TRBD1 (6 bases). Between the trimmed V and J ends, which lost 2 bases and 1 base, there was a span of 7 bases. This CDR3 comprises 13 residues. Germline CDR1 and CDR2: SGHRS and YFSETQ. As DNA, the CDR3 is TGCGCCAGCAGCTTACAGGGTTCCTACGAGCAGTACTTC. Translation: CASSLQGSYEQYF. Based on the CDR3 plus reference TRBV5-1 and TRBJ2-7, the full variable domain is KAGVTQTPRYLIKTRGQQVTLSCSPISGHRSVSWYQQTPGQGLQFLFEYFSETQRNKGNFPGRFSGRQFSNSRSEMNVSTLELGDSALYLCASSLQGSYEQYFGPGTRLTVT.

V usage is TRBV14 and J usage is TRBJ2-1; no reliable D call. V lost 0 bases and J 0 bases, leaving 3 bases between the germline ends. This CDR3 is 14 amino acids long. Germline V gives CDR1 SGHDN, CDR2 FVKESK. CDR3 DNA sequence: TGTGCCAGCAGCCAAGACCCCTCCTACAATGAGCAGTTCTTC. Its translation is CASSQDPSYNEQFF.

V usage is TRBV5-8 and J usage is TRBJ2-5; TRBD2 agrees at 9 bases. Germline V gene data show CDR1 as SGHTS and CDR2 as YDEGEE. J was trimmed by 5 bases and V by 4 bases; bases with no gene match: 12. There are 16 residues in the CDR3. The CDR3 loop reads CASSPPSGGLWETQYF. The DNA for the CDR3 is TGTGCCAGCAGCCCCCCCAGCGGGGGGCTTTGGGAGACCCAGTACTTC.

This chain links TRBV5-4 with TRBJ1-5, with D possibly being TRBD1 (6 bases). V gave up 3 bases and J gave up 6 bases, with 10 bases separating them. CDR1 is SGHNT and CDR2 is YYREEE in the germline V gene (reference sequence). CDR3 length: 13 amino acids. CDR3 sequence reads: CASSWGRAQPQHF. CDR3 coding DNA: TGTGCCAGCAGCTGGGGGCGGGCTCAGCCCCAGCATTTT.

The CDR3 sequence is CASSMDRGVLSPLHF. Written as DNA, the CDR3 is TGTGCCAGTAGTATGGACAGGGGGGTTTTGTCACCCCTCCACTTT. The chain employs TRBV19 and TRBJ1-6; 10 bases are shared with TRBD1. This CDR3 is 15 amino acids long. The V gene end was trimmed by 3 bases and the J gene end by 10 bases; junction bases not matched to a gene: 6. Germline V gene data show CDR1 as LNHDA and CDR2 as SQIVND (reference sequence).

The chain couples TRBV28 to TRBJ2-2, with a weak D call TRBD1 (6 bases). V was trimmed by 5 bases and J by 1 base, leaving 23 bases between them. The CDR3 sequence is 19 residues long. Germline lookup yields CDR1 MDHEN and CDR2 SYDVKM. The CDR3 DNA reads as TGTGCCAGCAGTCCCCTACCATCTACAAAGGACAGGAACACCGGGGAGCTGTTTTTT. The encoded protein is CASSPLPSTKDRNTGELFF.

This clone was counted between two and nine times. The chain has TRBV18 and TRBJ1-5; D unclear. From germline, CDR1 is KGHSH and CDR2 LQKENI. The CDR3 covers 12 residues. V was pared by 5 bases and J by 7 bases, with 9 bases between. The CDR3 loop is CASSDWEQPQHF. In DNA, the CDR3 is TGTGCCAGCTCAGACTGGGAGCAGCCCCAGCATTTT.

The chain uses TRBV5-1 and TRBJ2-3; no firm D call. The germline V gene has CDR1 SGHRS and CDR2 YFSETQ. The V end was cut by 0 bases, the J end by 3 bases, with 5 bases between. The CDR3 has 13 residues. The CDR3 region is CASSLVPTDTQYF. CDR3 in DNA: TGCGCCAGCAGCTTGGTTCCGACAGATACGCAGTATTTT.

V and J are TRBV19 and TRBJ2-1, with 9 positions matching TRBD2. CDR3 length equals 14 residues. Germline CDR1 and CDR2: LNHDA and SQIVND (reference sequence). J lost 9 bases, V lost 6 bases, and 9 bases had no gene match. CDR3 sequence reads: CASSDPGLAAEQFF. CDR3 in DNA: TGTGCCAGTAGCGACCCGGGACTAGCAGCTGAGCAGTTCTTC.

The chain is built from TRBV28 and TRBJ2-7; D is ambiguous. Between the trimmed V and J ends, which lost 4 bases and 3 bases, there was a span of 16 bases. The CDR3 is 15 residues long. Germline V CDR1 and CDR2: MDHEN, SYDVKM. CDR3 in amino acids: CASSSPYGARYEQYF. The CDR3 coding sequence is TGTGCCAGCAGTTCCCCCTACGGAGCCCGCTACGAGCAGTACTTC.

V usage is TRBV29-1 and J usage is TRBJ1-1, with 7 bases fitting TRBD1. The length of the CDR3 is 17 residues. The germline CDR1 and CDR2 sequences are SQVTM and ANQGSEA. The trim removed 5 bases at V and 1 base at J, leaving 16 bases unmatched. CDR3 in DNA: TGCAGCGTTAAGTTGATGGGGACAGTTTTTCCGAACACTGAAGCTTTCTTT. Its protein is CSVKLMGTVFPNTEAFF.

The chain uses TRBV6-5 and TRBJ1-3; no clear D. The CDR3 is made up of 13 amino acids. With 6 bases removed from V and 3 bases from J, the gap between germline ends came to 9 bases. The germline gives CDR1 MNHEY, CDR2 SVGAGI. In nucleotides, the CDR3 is TGTGCCAGCAGCCGATCTGTTGGAAACACCATATATTTT. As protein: CASSRSVGNTIYF.

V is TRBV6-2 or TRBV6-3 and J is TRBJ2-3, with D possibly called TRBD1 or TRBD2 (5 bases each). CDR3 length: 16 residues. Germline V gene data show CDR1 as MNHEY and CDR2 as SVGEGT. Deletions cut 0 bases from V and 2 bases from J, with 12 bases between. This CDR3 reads CASSYSGVGNTDTQYF. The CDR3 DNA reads TGTGCCAGCAGTTACTCGGGGGTGGGGAACACAGATACGCAGTATTTT.

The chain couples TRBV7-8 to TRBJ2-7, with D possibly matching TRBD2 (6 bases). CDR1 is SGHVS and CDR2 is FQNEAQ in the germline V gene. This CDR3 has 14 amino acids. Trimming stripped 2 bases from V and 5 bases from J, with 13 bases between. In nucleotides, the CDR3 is TGTGCCAGCAGCTTACCGGGAGTACTTGACGAGCAGTACTTC. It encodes CASSLPGVLDEQYF.